This T cell receptor (beta chain) was found in a study of blood T cell repertoires in COVID-19. TCRdb's copy holds only in-frame clones and misses some; the assay was immunoSEQ multiplex PCR. The data contain about 130,000 clones, about four fifths of them singletons. The V segment lost 0 bases and the J segment 7 bases; nucleotides outside the gene matches: 2. Per germline, CDR1 SGHNT and CDR2 YYREEE (reference sequence). The CDR3 has 14 amino acids. This sequence originates from a man in his forties or fifties with active or convalescent COVID-19. This chain joins TRBV5-4 and TRBJ2-5, with 11 bases that match TRBD2. Source material: peripheral blood. This chain's CDR3 is CASSLVGTSGTQYF. In nucleotides, the CDR3 is TGTGCCAGCAGCTTGGTTGGGACTAGCGGGACCCAGTACTTC. Complete variable domain (other parts from reference TRBV5-4 and TRBJ2-5): ETGVTQSPTHLIKTRGQQVTLRCSSQSGHNTVSWYQQALGQGPQFIFQYYREEENGRGNFPPRFSGLQFPNYSSELNVNALELDDSALYLCASSLVGTSGTQYFGPGTRLLVL.